This passage covers 7 T cell receptor beta chains from one sample sequenced in a study of blood T cell repertoires in COVID-19. TCRdb's copy holds only in-frame clones and misses some; the assay was immunoSEQ multiplex PCR. The repertoire holds tens of thousands of clones, with around three quarters as singletons. The sample consisted of peripheral blood. Every receptor here comes from a woman of 80 years or more with active or convalescent COVID-19.

Turning to this clone: Other DNA sequences in the sample encode the same CDR3. The chain combines TRBV7-2 with TRBJ2-5; no firm D call. Germline assignment: CDR1 SGHTA and CDR2 FQGNSA. The germline V and J ends were trimmed by 1 base and 5 bases, with 5 bases remaining between them. The CDR3 runs 12 residues. As DNA, the CDR3 is TGTGCCAGCAGCTTAGAGAGGGAGACCCAGTACTTC. Translated: CASSLERETQYF.

This chain connects TRBV7-2 to TRBJ2-7, with D perhaps matching TRBD1 (5 bases). V lost 0 bases to trimming and J lost 2 bases, with 11 bases between them. The germline gives CDR1 SGHTA, CDR2 FQGNSA. CDR3 length: 15 amino acids. The CDR3 DNA sequence: TGTGCCAGCAGCTTAGCGCAGGGCTCGACCTACGAGCAGTACTTC. This translates into CASSLAQGSTYEQYF.

The chain has TRBV7-9 and TRBJ1-2; D is uncertain. This CDR3 has 11 amino acids. Germline CDR1 SEHNR, CDR2 FQNEAQ (reference sequence). V shed 3 bases and J shed 6 bases, with 5 bases lying between them. This chain's CDR3 is CASSLIDGYTF. In nucleotides, the CDR3 is TGTGCCAGCAGCTTGATAGATGGCTACACCTTC.

V is TRBV6-2 or TRBV6-3 and J is TRBJ1-6, with 12 nucleotides matching TRBD1. The junction had 2 bases not matched to a gene; V was cut back by 4 bases and J by 7 bases. The CDR3 has 15 amino acids. Germline V gene lookup returns CDR1 MNHEY and CDR2 SVGEGT. The CDR3 loop is CASSSGQGANSPLHF. DNA for the CDR3: TGTGCCAGCAGTTCGGGACAGGGGGCCAATTCACCCCTCCACTTT.

This chain joins TRBV3-1 (or the pseudogene TRBV3-2) and TRBJ1-1; unclear D gene. Trimming left V 2 bases short and J 0 bases short, with 4 bases between. Germline V gene data show CDR1 as LGHDT and CDR2 as YNNKEL (reference sequence). This CDR3 is built from 13 residues. For the CDR3, the DNA is TGTGCCAGCAGCCAATTCTTGAACACTGAAGCTTTCTTT. Translating it yields CASSQFLNTEAFF.

V gene TRBV5-6 combines with J gene TRBJ2-3; 10 nucleotides match TRBD2. CDR1 SGHDT and CDR2 YYEEEE come from the germline V gene. V was pared by 0 bases and J by 6 bases, with 16 bases of the junction left unmatched. The length of the CDR3 is 19 residues. The CDR3 DNA reads as TGTGCCAGCAGCTTGGCCGTCCGCCGAGCGGGGGGGCGTTTGGATACGCAGTATTTT. This translates into CASSLAVRRAGGRLDTQYF.

The chain uses TRBV6-5 and TRBJ1-6; D may be TRBD1 (6 bases). The CDR3 is 14 residues long. V was cut by 8 bases and J by 3 bases, with 11 bases left in between. Germline CDR1 and CDR2: MNHEY and SVGAGI. The CDR3 DNA follows: TGTGCCAGCTCCGGACAGAGCTATAATTCACCCCTCCACTTT. This codes for CASSGQSYNSPLHF.